This T cell receptor (beta chain) was sequenced in a study of shared clonotypes between healthy human individuals (dated by TCRdb to 2019 to 2021). With regard to the full study: The cohort comprised a couple of women and a few men aged 18 to 49 years. To estimate repertoire size and how much clonotypes are shared between individuals, the study performed deep sequencing of blood TCR repertoires from 4 to 6 healthy adults. Different laboratories and diverse techniques were used to prepare libraries and sequence TCR repertoires, to increase sequencing depth and limit assay-specific biases. Per donor, leukapheresis produced somewhere between about 0.94 and 9 billion PBMCs. For each donor, three plates each were used for CD4 naive and CD4 memory, two plates were used for CD8 naive, and one plate was used for CD8 memory.

What the authors observed across the whole study: Estimated clonotype richness was generally larger for naive than for memory subsets. When several donors were compared, the shared fraction of clonotypes was about 5.4% for naive CD4, less than 4% for naive CD8, 2.3% for memory CD4, and roughly 0.4% for memory CD8. Only blood was sampled, and tissue TCR repertoires likely differ from those in blood. Because the study included a small number of donors, the genetic and exposure-history diversity represented was limited. Clonotypes shared by all four sorted-subset donors showed higher generation probabilities than non-shared clonotypes. Based on pairwise subsampling, the degree of clonotype sharing among donors was expected to be affected by sequencing depth. Rarefaction of sorted-subset datasets indicated incomplete sequencing despite the large sequencing depth.

The donors were healthy, HIV-negative adults with no recently reported acute infections or vaccinations. Every donor was a Caucasian adult living in Nashville, Tennessee, USA. CD4+ T cells were enriched by magnetic negative selection, after which naive cells were positively selected on CD45RA and the negative fraction was taken as the memory subset. After blood collection by leukapheresis, PBMCs were isolated using Ficoll-Histopaque density gradient centrifugation and then cryopreserved in the vapor phase of liquid nitrogen. Analytical flow cytometry was used to check the purity and quantity of each magnetically sorted T cell population. Genomic DNA was isolated from each sorted fraction and quantified by UV absorbance on a Nanodrop 2000c. Using the deep immunoSEQ assay, multiplex PCR amplified TCR CDR3 regions from genomic DNA. Genomic DNA extracted from each cell subset was distributed evenly over all wells of several immunoSEQ 96-well plates, and each plate served as one replicate. Each replicate PCR for sorted subsets received 200 ng genomic DNA, equal to 28,000 or so T cell genomes. Purified libraries were measured with a Qubit 3.0 fluorometer, size-checked on a Bioanalyzer 2100, and measured again with the KAPA Library Quantification kit. Every immunoSEQ 96-well plate was sequenced on a dedicated single-read 150-cycle Illumina NextSeq 550 flow cell. Per the authors' processing: Because only junctional sequences without quality scores were contained in the immunoSEQ output, filtering matching that applied to full-length reads could not be performed. Sequences were annotated with PyIR, a Python wrapper for IgBLAST v1.9, and V/J genes and CDR3 were assigned using IMGT germline references. Any read was removed if the V/J assignment was weak (E-value above 1e-6), the CDR3 was missing, or the read contained stop codons, out-of-frame junctions, or ambiguous translated residues. V3J clonotypes were defined by identical inferred V gene, J gene, and CDR3 amino acid sequence. Percentage overlap between repertoires was calculated by dividing the number of shared unique clonotypes by the size of the smaller repertoire. Repertoire richness was assessed with RTK rarefaction, the Chao1 estimator, and Recon v2.1 estimates of unobserved clonotypes. For all TCRbeta clonotypes obtained by the gDNA method from a handful of donors, generation probabilities were computed with OLGA. In TCRdb, the immuneACCESS table is reduced to in-frame sequences with V and J assigned. These tables do not hold every clone; where another copy was compared, an unresolved V gene accounts for under half, and the others remain unexplained. V, J and clone size are those of that table, while D and trimming were read from the DNA. This sample holds about 1.5 million clones; 95% to 99% were observed only once. About 0.4% of the sample lies in the top ten.

CDR1 and CDR2 (SGHTA, FQGNSA) derive from the germline V gene. Cut back by 4 bases and 4 bases, the V and J ends lie 13 bases apart. Taken from cysteine to phenylalanine, the CDR3 has 15 residues. The retained sequence is limited to the CDR3, 45 bases, with the frame set at the first base. Worth noting for this clone: There is no known antigen for this receptor. Per-base quality was not reported, and no clone a single base away is much larger than it.

The sequencing sample was made of naive CD4+ T cells sorted from blood. In the paper's terms, the cell subset or site label means: CD45RA+ positively selected. The sequence is built from TRBV7-2 and TRBJ1-4, with no confidently assigned D gene. This sequence was found in a man aged 25 to 40 in good health. Here the CDR3 is given as CASSSPRPINEKLFF. The nucleotide sequence is given as TGTGCCAGCAGCTCCCCCAGACCTATTAATGAAAAACTGTTTTTT.